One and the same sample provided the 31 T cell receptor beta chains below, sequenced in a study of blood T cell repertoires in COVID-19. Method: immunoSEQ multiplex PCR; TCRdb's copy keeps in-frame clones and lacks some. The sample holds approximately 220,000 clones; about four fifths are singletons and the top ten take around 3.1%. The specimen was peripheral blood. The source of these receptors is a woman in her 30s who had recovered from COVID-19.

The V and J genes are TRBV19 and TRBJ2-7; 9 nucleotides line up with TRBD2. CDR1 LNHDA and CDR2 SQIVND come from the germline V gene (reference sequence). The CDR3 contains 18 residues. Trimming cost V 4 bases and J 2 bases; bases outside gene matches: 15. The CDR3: CASSTYLGHASGAYEQYF. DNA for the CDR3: TGTGCCAGTAGTACCTATCTTGGCCATGCTAGCGGGGCCTACGAGCAGTACTTC.

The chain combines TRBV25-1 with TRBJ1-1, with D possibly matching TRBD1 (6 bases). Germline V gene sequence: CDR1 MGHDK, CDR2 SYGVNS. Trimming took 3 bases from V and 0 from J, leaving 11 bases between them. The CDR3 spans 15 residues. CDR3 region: CASSDTGILNTEAFF. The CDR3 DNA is TGTGCCAGCAGTGATACAGGGATTTTGAACACTGAAGCTTTCTTT.

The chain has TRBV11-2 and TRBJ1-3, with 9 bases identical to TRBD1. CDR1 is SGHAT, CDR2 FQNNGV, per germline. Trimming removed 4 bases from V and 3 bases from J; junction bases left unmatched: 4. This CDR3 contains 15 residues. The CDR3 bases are TGTGCCAGCAGCTCGGGACAGGGCCTTGGAAACACCATATATTTT. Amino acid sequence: CASSSGQGLGNTIYF. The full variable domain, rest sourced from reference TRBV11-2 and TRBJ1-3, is EAGVAQSPRYKIIEKRQSVAFWCNPISGHATLYWYQQILGQGPKLLIQFQNNGVVDDSQLPKDRFSAERLKGVDSTLKIQPAKLEDSAVYLCASSSGQGLGNTIYFGEGSWLTVV.

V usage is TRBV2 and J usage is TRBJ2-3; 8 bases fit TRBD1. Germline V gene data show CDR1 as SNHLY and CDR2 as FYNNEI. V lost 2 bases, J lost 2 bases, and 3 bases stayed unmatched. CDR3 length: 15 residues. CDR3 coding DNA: TGTGCCAGCAGTGAAAGACAGGGGTCCACAGATACGCAGTATTTT. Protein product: CASSERQGSTDTQYF.

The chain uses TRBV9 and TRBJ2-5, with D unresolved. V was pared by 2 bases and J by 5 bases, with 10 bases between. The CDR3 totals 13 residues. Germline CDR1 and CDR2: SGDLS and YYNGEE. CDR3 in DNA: TGTGCCAGCAGCGTTGGAGAAGGCGAGACCCAGTACTTC. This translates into CASSVGEGETQYF.

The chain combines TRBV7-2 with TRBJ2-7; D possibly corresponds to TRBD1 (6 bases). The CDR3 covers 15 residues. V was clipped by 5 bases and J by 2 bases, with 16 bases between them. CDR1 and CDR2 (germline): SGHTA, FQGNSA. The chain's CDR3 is CASSPGQGLPYEQYF. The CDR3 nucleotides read TGTGCCAGCAGCCCCGGGCAGGGGCTGCCCTACGAGCAGTACTTC.

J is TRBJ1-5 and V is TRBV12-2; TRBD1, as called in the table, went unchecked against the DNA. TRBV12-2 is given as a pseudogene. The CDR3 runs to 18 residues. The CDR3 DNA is TGTGCAAGTCGCCTAATGGACAGAACCCTTACTAGCAATCAGCCCCAGCATTTT. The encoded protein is CASRLMDRTLTSNQPQHF.

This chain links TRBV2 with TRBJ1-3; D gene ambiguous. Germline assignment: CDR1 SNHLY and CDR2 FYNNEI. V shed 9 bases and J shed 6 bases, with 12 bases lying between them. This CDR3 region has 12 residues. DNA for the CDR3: TGTGCCAGTGAGGTACCCTTAAACACCATATATTTT. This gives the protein CASEVPLNTIYF. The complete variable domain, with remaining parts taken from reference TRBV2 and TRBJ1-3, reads EPEVTQTPSHQVTQMGQEVILRCVPISNHLYFYWYRQILGQKVEFLVSFYNNEISEKSEIFDDQFSVERPDGSNFTLKIRSTKLEDSAMYFCASEVPLNTIYFGEGSWLTVV.

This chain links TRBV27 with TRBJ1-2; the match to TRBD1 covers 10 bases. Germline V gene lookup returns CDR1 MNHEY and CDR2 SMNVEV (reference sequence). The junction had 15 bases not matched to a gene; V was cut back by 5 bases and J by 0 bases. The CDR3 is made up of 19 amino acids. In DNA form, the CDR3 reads TGTGCCAGCAGTGGGGCGGGACAGGGGATACCCTCCTCTAACTATGGCTACACCTTC. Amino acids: CASSGAGQGIPSSNYGYTF.

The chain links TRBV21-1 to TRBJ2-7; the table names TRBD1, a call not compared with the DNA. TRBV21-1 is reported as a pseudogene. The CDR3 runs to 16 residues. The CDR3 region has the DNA TGTGCCAGCAGACCCCTGCCTGAACAGGGCGTGTACGAGCAGTACTTC. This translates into CASRPLPEQGVYEQYF.

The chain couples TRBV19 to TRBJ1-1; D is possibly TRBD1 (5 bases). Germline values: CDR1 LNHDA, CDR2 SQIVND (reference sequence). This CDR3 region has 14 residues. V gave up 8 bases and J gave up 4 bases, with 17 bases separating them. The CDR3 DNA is TGTGCCAGTGGGGGGGATTTGGCGGTCACTGAAGCTTTCTTT. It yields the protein CASGGDLAVTEAFF.

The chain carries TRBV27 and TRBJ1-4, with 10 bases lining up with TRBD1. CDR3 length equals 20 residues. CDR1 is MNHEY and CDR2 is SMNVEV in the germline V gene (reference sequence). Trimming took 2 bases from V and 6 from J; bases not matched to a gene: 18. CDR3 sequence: CASSLRTGGAYSGGYEKLFF. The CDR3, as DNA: TGTGCCAGCAGTTTAAGGACAGGGGGGGCTTATAGTGGCGGATATGAAAAACTGTTTTTT.

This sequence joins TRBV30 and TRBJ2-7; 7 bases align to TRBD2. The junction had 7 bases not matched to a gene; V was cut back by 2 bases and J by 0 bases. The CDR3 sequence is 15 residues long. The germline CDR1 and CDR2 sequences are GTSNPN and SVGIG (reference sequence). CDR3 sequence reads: CAWSLPERGSYEQYF. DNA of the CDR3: TGTGCCTGGAGTTTACCCGAGCGGGGCTCCTACGAGCAGTACTTC.

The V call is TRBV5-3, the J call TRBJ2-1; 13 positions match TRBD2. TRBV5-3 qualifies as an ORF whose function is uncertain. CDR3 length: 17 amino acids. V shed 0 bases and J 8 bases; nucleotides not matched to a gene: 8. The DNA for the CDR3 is TGTGCCAGAAGCTTGGGGACTAGCGGGAGTAAGATCGATGAGCAGTTCTTC. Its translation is CARSLGTSGSKIDEQFF.

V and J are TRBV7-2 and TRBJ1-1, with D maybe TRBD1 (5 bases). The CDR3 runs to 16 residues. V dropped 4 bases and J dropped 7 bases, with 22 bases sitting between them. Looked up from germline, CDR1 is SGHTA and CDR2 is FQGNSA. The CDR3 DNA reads TGTGCCAGCAGCTCAACTACGGGGGTTTGGGACGGTGAAGCTTTCTTT. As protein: CASSSTTGVWDGEAFF.

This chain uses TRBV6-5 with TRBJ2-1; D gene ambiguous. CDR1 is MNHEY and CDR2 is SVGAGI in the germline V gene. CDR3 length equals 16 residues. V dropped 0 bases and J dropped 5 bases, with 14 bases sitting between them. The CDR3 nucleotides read TGTGCCAGCAGTTACTCATTCGGAGTATTCAACAATGAGCAGTTCTTC. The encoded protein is CASSYSFGVFNNEQFF.

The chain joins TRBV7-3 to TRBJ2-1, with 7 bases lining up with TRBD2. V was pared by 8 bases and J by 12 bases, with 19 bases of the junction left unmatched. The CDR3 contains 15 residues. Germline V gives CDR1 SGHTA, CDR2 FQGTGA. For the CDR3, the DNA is TGTGCCAGCGCCCAATGGGCGGGAGACCTCATCTCGCAGTTCTTC. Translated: CASAQWAGDLISQFF.

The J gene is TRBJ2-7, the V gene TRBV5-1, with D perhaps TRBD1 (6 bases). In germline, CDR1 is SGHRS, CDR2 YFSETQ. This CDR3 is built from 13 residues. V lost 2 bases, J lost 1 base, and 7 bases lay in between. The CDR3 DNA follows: TGCGCCAGCAGCTTCGGACAGTCCTACGAGCAGTACTTC. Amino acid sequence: CASSFGQSYEQYF.

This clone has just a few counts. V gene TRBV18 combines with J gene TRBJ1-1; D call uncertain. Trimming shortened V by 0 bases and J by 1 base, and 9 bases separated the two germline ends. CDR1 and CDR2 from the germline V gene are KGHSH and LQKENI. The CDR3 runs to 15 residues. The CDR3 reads CASSPPVLGNTEAFF. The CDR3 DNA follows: TGTGCCAGCTCACCACCGGTTCTCGGGAACACTGAAGCTTTCTTT.

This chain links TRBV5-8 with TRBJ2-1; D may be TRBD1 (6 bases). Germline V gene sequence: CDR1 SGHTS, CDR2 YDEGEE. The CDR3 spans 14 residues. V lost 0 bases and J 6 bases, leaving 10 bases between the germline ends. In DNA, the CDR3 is TGTGCCAGCAGCTTGGGGACAGCAATCAATGAGCAGTTCTTC. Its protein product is CASSLGTAINEQFF.

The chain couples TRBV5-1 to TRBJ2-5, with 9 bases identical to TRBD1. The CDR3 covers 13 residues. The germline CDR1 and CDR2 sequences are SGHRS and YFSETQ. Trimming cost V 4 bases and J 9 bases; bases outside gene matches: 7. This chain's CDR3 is CASSTDRGKAQYF. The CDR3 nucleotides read TGCGCCAGCAGCACGGACAGGGGTAAGGCCCAGTACTTC.

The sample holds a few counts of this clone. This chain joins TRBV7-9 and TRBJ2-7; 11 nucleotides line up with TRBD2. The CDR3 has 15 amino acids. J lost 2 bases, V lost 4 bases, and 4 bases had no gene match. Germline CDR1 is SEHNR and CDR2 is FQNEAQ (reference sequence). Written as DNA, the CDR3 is TGTGCCAGCAGCTCACTAGCGGGAGCTACCTACGAGCAGTACTTC. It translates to CASSSLAGATYEQYF.

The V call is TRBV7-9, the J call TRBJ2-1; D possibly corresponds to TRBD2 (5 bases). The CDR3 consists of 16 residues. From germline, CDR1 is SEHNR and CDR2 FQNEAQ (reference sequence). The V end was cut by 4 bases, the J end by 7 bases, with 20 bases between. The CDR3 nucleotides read TGTGCCAGCAGCTCTTCTAGGACTTCCACAACTAATGAGCAGTTCTTC. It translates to CASSSSRTSTTNEQFF. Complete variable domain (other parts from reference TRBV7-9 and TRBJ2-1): DTGVSQNPRHKITKRGQNVTFRCDPISEHNRLYWYRQTLGQGPEFLTYFQNEAQLEKSRLLSDRFSAERPKGSFSTLEIQRTEQGDSAMYLCASSSSRTSTTNEQFFGPGTRLTVL.

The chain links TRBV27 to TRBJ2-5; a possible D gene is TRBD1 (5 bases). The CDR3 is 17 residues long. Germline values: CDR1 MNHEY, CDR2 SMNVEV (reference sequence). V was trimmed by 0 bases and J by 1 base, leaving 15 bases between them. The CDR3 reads CASSLSATASIQETQYF. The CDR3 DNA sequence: TGTGCCAGCAGTTTATCCGCGACAGCATCGATCCAAGAGACCCAGTACTTC.

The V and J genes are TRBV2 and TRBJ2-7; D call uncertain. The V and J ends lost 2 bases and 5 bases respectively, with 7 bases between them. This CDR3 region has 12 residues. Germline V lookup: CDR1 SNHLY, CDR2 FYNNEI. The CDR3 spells CASSETRNEQYF. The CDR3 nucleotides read TGTGCCAGCAGTGAAACGAGGAACGAGCAGTACTTC.

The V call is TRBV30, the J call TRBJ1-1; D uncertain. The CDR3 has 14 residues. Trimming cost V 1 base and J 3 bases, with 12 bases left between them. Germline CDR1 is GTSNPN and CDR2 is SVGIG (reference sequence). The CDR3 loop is CAWSDVRVDTEAFF. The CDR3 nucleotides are TGTGCCTGGAGTGATGTCCGGGTTGACACTGAAGCTTTCTTT.

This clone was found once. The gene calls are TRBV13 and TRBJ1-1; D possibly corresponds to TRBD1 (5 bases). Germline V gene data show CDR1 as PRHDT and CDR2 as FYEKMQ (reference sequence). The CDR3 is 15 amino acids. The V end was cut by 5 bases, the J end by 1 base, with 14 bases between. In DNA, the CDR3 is TGTGCCAGCAGCCCGGGCGGGACGGCGAACACTGAAGCTTTCTTT. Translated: CASSPGGTANTEAFF.

The CDR3 spells CASSPAGGAGDEQFF. DNA of the CDR3: TGTGCCAGCAGCCCCGCGGGGGGAGCGGGTGATGAGCAGTTCTTC. This chain joins TRBV7-3 and TRBJ2-1; 8 bases map to TRBD2. Germline CDR1 is SGHTA and CDR2 is FQGTGA. CDR3 length: 15 residues. Trimming removed 5 bases from V and 8 bases from J; junction bases left unmatched: 11.

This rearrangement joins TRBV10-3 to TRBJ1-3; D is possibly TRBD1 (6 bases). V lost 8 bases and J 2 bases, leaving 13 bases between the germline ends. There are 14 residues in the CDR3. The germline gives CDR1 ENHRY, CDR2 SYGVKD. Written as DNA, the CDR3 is TGTGCCATCGAGGACAGCCAAACTGGAAACACCATATATTTT. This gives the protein CAIEDSQTGNTIYF.

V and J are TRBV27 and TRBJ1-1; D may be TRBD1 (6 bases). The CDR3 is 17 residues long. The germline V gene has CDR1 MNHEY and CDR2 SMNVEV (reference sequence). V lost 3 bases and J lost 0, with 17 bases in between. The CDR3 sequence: CASSLKFGGLMNTEAFF. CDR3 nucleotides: TGTGCCAGCAGTTTGAAGTTCGGGGGGCTCATGAACACTGAAGCTTTCTTT.

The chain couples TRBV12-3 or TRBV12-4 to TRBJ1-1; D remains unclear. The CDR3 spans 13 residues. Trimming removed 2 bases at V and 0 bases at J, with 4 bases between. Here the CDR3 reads CASSLRMNTEAFF. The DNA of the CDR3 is TGTGCCAGCAGTTTACGTATGAACACTGAAGCTTTCTTT.